This T cell receptor beta chain was identified during a study of CD8 T cells in ankylosing spondylitis. This CDR3 spans 14 amino acids. With 4 bases clipped from V and 4 bases from J, the junction kept 5 bases outside the gene matches. CDR1 and CDR2 from the germline V gene are LGHDT and YNNKEL (reference sequence). Quantitative 5'-RACE with molecular barcodes generated TCR beta libraries. From the 5' RACE reads, TCRdb called clonotypes with MiXCR, one entry per CDR3 protein. The sample shows roughly 200,000 distinct CDR3 sequences, roughly 13% of them seen only once. Sequencing was carried out using blood, either unsorted or a sorted T cell fraction (not recorded which). This TCR was sampled from a male donor with ankylosing spondylitis or in good health (not recorded which). This chain uses TRBV3-1 with TRBJ1-2; 8 nucleotides match TRBD1. The CDR3, as DNA: TGTGCCAGCAGCCCTGGACAGGGCGGCTATGGCTACACCTTC. Residues: CASSPGQGGYGYTF.